Shown below are 27 T cell receptor beta chains from a single sample sequenced in a study of beta chain features in type 1 diabetes. Of the isolated RNA, all was reverse transcribed, and so the sequenced material was expressed TCRB transcripts. Profiled with immunoSEQ multiplex PCR; TCRdb holds only in-frame clones, not every one. The sample holds 300,000 to 450,000 clones, roughly 21% seen once. The source material was naive CD4+ T cells from blood. These receptor sequences come from a woman aged 18-29 years in good health.

This clone turned up a few times. The genes are TRBV7-2 and TRBJ1-4; D unclear. Germline V gene sequence: CDR1 SGHTA, CDR2 FQGNSA. Deletions cut 1 base from V and 8 bases from J, with 5 bases between. CDR3 length equals 12 residues. For the CDR3, the DNA is TGTGCCAGCAGCTTAGGAGGGGAAAAACTGTTTTTT. Translating it yields CASSLGGEKLFF.

The chain combines TRBV9 with TRBJ2-1, with 10 bases fitting TRBD2. The length of the CDR3 is 16 residues. Germline V lookup: CDR1 SGDLS, CDR2 YYNGEE. V lost 3 bases and J lost 4; bases outside the gene matches: 7. The CDR3 loop is CASSGYTSGEYNEQFF. For the CDR3, the DNA is TGTGCCAGCAGCGGCTACACTAGCGGGGAGTACAATGAGCAGTTCTTC.

V is TRBV18 and J is TRBJ1-2; D is perhaps TRBD1 (6 bases). V lost 5 bases and J lost 0, with 10 bases in between. Germline-derived CDR1 and CDR2 are KGHSH and LQKENI. This CDR3 comprises 14 residues. CDR3 sequence reads: CASSAGVPNYGYTF. The CDR3 DNA reads TGTGCCAGCTCAGCAGGGGTACCTAACTATGGCTACACCTTC.

This clone was counted between two and nine times. This chain uses TRBV6-6 with TRBJ2-7; a weak D match, TRBD2 (7 bases). From germline, CDR1 is MNHNY and CDR2 SVGAGI (reference sequence). V lost 4 bases, J lost 2 bases, and 12 bases lay in between. The CDR3 sequence is 14 residues long. CDR3 DNA: TGTGCCAGCAGTTTAGAGGGGGGGACCTACGAGCAGTACTTC. Protein: CASSLEGGTYEQYF.

This clone appeared a few times. The chain employs TRBV13 and TRBJ2-5; a possible D gene is TRBD1 (5 bases). Germline V lookup: CDR1 PRHDT, CDR2 FYEKMQ (reference sequence). The CDR3 has 16 amino acids. Trimming pared 3 bases from V and 4 bases from J, leaving 18 bases between. CDR3 sequence: CASSLYSAGLRETQYF. DNA for the CDR3: TGTGCCAGCAGCTTGTATTCTGCAGGGCTAAGAGAGACCCAGTACTTC.

The rearrangement links TRBV18 to TRBJ2-7; 8 bases match TRBD2. The CDR3 runs 15 residues. Germline V lookup: CDR1 KGHSH, CDR2 LQKENI. V lost 0 bases, J lost 3 bases, and 4 bases stayed unmatched. CDR3 coding DNA: TGTGCCAGCTCACCACCCGACGGGGGGGGCTACGAGCAGTACTTC. Its translation: CASSPPDGGGYEQYF.

The chain has TRBV7-3 and TRBJ2-1; no firm D call. V lost 5 bases to trimming and J lost 10 bases, with 12 bases between them. Germline assignment: CDR1 SGHTA and CDR2 FQGTGA. CDR3 length: 12 residues. For the CDR3, the DNA is TGTGCCAGCAGCCCGCTGTCTGGCGAGCAGTTCTTC. Protein: CASSPLSGEQFF.

This clone came up a few times. The chain is built from TRBV4-2 and TRBJ1-2, with D tentatively TRBD1 (5 bases). The germline V gene encodes CDR1 LGHNA and CDR2 YNFKEQ. The CDR3 covers 16 residues. V gave up 7 bases and J gave up 0 bases, with 18 bases separating them. In DNA, the CDR3 is TGTGCCAGCACCCAGACAGAGCCCCCTTCTAACTATGGCTACACCTTC. It specifies CASTQTEPPSNYGYTF.

The CDR3 DNA is TGTGCCAGCAGCTTAAGCTCGAGCTCCTACAATGAGCAGTTCTTC. It specifies CASSLSSSSYNEQFF. The chain uses TRBV5-4 and TRBJ2-1; no definite D call. V was pared by 2 bases and J by 0 bases, with 9 bases between. This CDR3 has 15 residues. CDR1 and CDR2 (germline): SGHNT, YYREEE (reference sequence).

The gene calls are TRBV18 and TRBJ1-2, with D maybe TRBD1 (5 bases). The CDR3 runs to 16 residues. Germline V gives CDR1 KGHSH, CDR2 LQKENI. Trimming left V 3 bases short and J 0 bases short, with 14 bases between. The CDR3 loop reads CASSPLGTGANYGYTF. Here the CDR3 DNA reads TGTGCCAGCTCACCCCTAGGGACGGGGGCTAACTATGGCTACACCTTC. The entire variable domain, with the rest obtained from reference TRBV18 and TRBJ1-2, is as follows: NAGVMQNPRHLVRRRGQEARLRCSPMKGHSHVYWYRQLPEEGLKFMVYLQKENIIDESGMPKERFSAEFPKEGPSILRIQQVVRGDSAAYFCASSPLGTGANYGYTFGSGTRLTVV.

J is TRBJ2-6 and V is TRBV5-6, with unresolved D. CDR1 is SGHDT and CDR2 is YYEEEE in the germline V gene. This CDR3 is built from 15 residues. The V end lost 1 base, the J end lost 4 bases, and 9 bases lay between the germline ends. CDR3 in amino acids: CASSLSTWGANVLTF. The CDR3 DNA is TGTGCCAGCAGCTTGTCTACGTGGGGGGCCAACGTCCTGACTTTC. The variable domain in full, with the rest retrieved from reference TRBV5-6 and TRBJ2-6, is DAGVTQSPTHLIKTRGQQVTLRCSPKSGHDTVSWYQQALGQGPQFIFQYYEEEERQRGNFPDRFSGHQFPNYSSELNVNALLLGDSALYLCASSLSTWGANVLTFGAGSRLTVL.

This clone was counted only a few times. The chain combines TRBV18 with TRBJ1-1; 7 nucleotides match TRBD1. The V gene end was trimmed by 3 bases and the J gene end by 2 bases; junction bases not matched to a gene: 6. The CDR3 has 15 residues. Looked up from germline, CDR1 is KGHSH and CDR2 is LQKENI. This CDR3 is CASSPRDRSNTEAFF. The CDR3 coding sequence is TGTGCCAGCTCACCTAGGGACAGAAGTAACACTGAAGCTTTCTTT.

The V gene is TRBV27, the J gene TRBJ1-2, with 9 nucleotides matching TRBD1. The CDR3 is 16 residues long. The junction had 8 bases not matched to a gene; V was cut back by 0 bases and J by 6 bases. In germline, CDR1 is MNHEY, CDR2 SMNVEV (reference sequence). The CDR3 coding sequence is TGTGCCAGCAGTTTATCGGGGACAGGGCGGAGAGATGGCTACACCTTC. Translating gives CASSLSGTGRRDGYTF.

The gene calls are TRBV7-8 and TRBJ2-6; TRBD2 is a possible D gene (5 bases). The germline CDR1 and CDR2 sequences are SGHVS and FQNEAQ. The length of the CDR3 is 16 residues. V was pared by 4 bases and J by 0 bases, with 10 bases between. CDR3 in DNA: TGTGCCAGCAGCTCGAGGGTCGTCTCTGGGGCCAACGTCCTGACTTTC. Its translation: CASSSRVVSGANVLTF.

V usage is TRBV30 and J usage is TRBJ2-2; the D gene is possibly TRBD1 (5 bases). Germline CDR1 and CDR2: GTSNPN and SVGIG (reference sequence). The CDR3 contains 14 residues. V was shortened by 4 bases and J by 7 bases, with 16 bases between the two germline ends. The CDR3 sequence is CAWTQKGFDGELFF. CDR3 DNA sequence: TGTGCCTGGACCCAAAAGGGGTTTGACGGGGAGCTGTTTTTT.

In this sample, this clone turned up a few times. V usage is TRBV30 and J usage is TRBJ2-7; 7 bases line up with TRBD1. The CDR3 contains 15 residues. With V trimmed by 3 bases and J by 1 base, 9 bases remained unmatched. Germline V CDR1 and CDR2: GTSNPN, SVGIG (reference sequence). The CDR3 loop reads CAWRDTGAPSYEQYF. CDR3 sequence (DNA): TGTGCCTGGAGGGACACAGGGGCTCCTTCCTACGAGCAGTACTTC.

This clone was counted only a few times. The chain joins TRBV25-1 to TRBJ1-4; TRBD1 matches 8 bases. Germline CDR1 and CDR2: MGHDK and SYGVNS. Trimming took 3 bases from V and 15 from J; bases not matched to a gene: 6. The CDR3 is 12 residues long. CDR3 bases: TGTGCCAGCAGTGATCAGACAGGGGATATGTTTTTT. The encoded protein is CASSDQTGDMFF.

This clone has more than one count but fewer than ten. The genes are TRBV4-1 and TRBJ2-3; 7 bases are shared with TRBD2. CDR3 length equals 18 residues. V dropped 1 base and J dropped 6; count of bases not matched to a gene: 16. Per germline, CDR1 MGHRA and CDR2 YSYEKL. This chain's CDR3 is CASSQAVWLAEPDDTQYF. CDR3 nucleotides: TGCGCCAGCAGCCAAGCTGTTTGGCTAGCGGAGCCTGACGATACGCAGTATTTT.

This clone occurred a few times. Other DNA sequences within the sample encode an identical CDR3. The V and J genes are TRBV29-1 and TRBJ2-3; 9 nucleotides match TRBD2. The V gene end was trimmed by 4 bases and the J gene end by 1 base; junction bases not matched to a gene: 0. CDR1 SQVTM and CDR2 ANQGSEA come from the germline V gene. The CDR3 is 13 amino acids. The CDR3 nucleotides are TGCAGCGTTGGCGGGGGGGGCACAGATACGCAGTATTTT. This sequence encodes CSVGGGGTDTQYF.

The gene calls are TRBV5-4 and TRBJ1-1, with 8 bases fitting TRBD1. Germline values: CDR1 SGHNT, CDR2 YYREEE (reference sequence). With V trimmed by 4 bases and J by 5 bases, 7 bases remained unmatched. The CDR3 runs to 14 residues. The CDR3 nucleotides are TGTGCCAGCAGCGTGGACAGGGTCTCGACTGAAGCTTTCTTT. This codes for CASSVDRVSTEAFF. Using reference TRBV5-4 and TRBJ1-1 for the parts outside the CDR3, the full variable domain is ETGVTQSPTHLIKTRGQQVTLRCSSQSGHNTVSWYQQALGQGPQFIFQYYREEENGRGNFPPRFSGLQFPNYSSELNVNALELDDSALYLCASSVDRVSTEAFFGQGTRLTVV.

The genes are TRBV20-1 and TRBJ1-2; TRBD1 matches 8 bases. This CDR3 has 11 residues. Germline V gives CDR1 DFQATT, CDR2 SNEGSKA (reference sequence). V was pared by 7 bases and J by 8 bases, with 6 bases of the junction left unmatched. The CDR3 coding sequence is TGCAGTGTCCGACAGGGGAGCGGCTACACCTTC. This sequence encodes CSVRQGSGYTF.

The V and J genes are TRBV19 and TRBJ2-2; possibly TRBD2 for D (6 bases). The germline CDR1 and CDR2 sequences are LNHDA and SQIVND (reference sequence). Trimming pared 3 bases from V and 2 bases from J, leaving 13 bases between. This CDR3 has 16 amino acids. Here the CDR3 DNA reads TGTGCCAGTAGTATGGGGGACGGGAGTAACACCGGGGAGCTGTTTTTT. Encoded protein: CASSMGDGSNTGELFF.

In this sample, this clone turned up a few times. V usage is TRBV6-4 and J usage is TRBJ2-6, with D unclear. The V end lost 3 bases, the J end lost 0 bases, and 3 bases lay between the germline ends. Germline CDR1 reads MRHNA; CDR2 reads SNTAGT. The CDR3 is made up of 14 amino acids. CDR3 amino acids: CASSELSGANVLTF. The CDR3 nucleotides are TGTGCCAGCAGTGAACTCTCTGGGGCCAACGTCCTGACTTTC.

The genes are TRBV7-9 and TRBJ2-2, with D perhaps matching TRBD1 (5 bases). CDR1 is SEHNR, CDR2 FQNEAQ, per germline (reference sequence). The length of the CDR3 is 18 residues. The V end lost 4 bases, the J end lost 7 bases, and 25 bases lay between the germline ends. In DNA, the CDR3 is TGTGCCAGCAGCTCCCTGGACACAATAGCCACTGTGAGCGGGGAGCTGTTTTTT. Protein product: CASSSLDTIATVSGELFF.

This clone was seen more than once but under ten times. The chain has TRBV5-1 and TRBJ1-3; perhaps TRBD1 as D (5 bases). This CDR3 comprises 17 residues. Between the trimmed V and J ends, which lost 1 base and 0 bases, there was a span of 14 bases. Germline V lookup: CDR1 SGHRS, CDR2 YFSETQ. The CDR3 nucleotides read TGCGCCAGCAGCTTGCCGGGTGGGGCAAGCTCTGGAAACACCATATATTTT. Encoded protein: CASSLPGGASSGNTIYF. Based on the CDR3 plus reference TRBV5-1 and TRBJ1-3, the full variable domain is KAGVTQTPRYLIKTRGQQVTLSCSPISGHRSVSWYQQTPGQGLQFLFEYFSETQRNKGNFPGRFSGRQFSNSRSEMNVSTLELGDSALYLCASSLPGGASSGNTIYFGEGSWLTVV.

This clone has more than one count but fewer than ten. At one of its ends the junction is not consistent with the germline gene, which may arise from a read error. V usage is TRBV7-9 and J usage is TRBJ2-7; D perhaps matches TRBD2 (6 bases). CDR3 length equals 12 residues. CDR1 and CDR2 from the germline V gene are SEHNR and FQNEAQ (reference sequence). The DNA for the CDR3 is TGTGCCAGCAGCAGCACGGGAGCCGATACTGCCTTC. It yields the protein CASSSTGADTAF.

The gene calls are TRBV4-1 and TRBJ2-5, with 8 bases matching TRBD1. The CDR3 is 15 residues long. Unmatched junction bases numbered 9, after V lost 4 bases and J lost 5 bases. Per germline, CDR1 MGHRA and CDR2 YSYEKL. This CDR3 reads CASSPQPGGVETQYF. CDR3 sequence (DNA): TGCGCCAGCAGCCCTCAGCCAGGGGGCGTGGAGACCCAGTACTTC.